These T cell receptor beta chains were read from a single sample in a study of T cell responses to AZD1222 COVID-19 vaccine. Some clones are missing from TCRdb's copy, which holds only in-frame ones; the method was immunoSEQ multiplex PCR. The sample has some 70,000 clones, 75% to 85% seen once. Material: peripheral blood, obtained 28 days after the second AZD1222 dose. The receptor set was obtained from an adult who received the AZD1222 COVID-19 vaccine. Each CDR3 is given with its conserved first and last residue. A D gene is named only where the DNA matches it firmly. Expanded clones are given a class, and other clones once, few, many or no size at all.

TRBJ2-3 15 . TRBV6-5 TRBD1 CASIRGQGRTDTQYF TGTGCCAGCATTCGTGGACAGGGGAGGACAGATACGCAGTATTTT
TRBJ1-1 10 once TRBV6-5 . CASRNTEAFF TGTGCCAGCAGGAACACTGAAGCTTTCTTT
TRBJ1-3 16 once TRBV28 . CASSLGRANTGNTIYF TGTGCCAGCAGTTTAGGCCGCGCCAACACTGGAAACACCATATATTTT
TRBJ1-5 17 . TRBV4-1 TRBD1 CASSLRDREYSNQPQHF TGCGCCAGCAGCCTCCGGGACAGGGAATATAGCAATCAGCCCCAGCATTTT
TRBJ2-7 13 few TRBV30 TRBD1 CAWSRQGAYEQYF TGTGCCTGGAGCCGACAGGGGGCTTACGAGCAGTACTTC
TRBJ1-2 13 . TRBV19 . CASTLRPNYGYTF TGTGCCAGTACCCTTCGGCCGAACTATGGCTACACCTTC
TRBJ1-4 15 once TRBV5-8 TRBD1 CASSRQNTGGEKLFF TGTGCCAGCTCGCGACAGAACACAGGGGGTGAAAAACTGTTTTTT
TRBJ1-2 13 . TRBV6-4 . CATSGPANYGYTF TGTGCCACCAGCGGCCCAGCTAACTATGGCTACACCTTC
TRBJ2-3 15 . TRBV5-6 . CASSLGGWGTHTQYF TGTGCCAGCAGCTTGGGTGGCTGGGGCACACATACGCAGTATTTT
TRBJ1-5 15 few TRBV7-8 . CASSLGRRPNQPQHF TGTGCCAGCAGCTTAGGAAGGAGACCGAATCAGCCCCAGCATTTT
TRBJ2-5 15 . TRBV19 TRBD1 CASSGGRGQGETQYF TGTGCCAGTAGTGGGGGGAGAGGACAGGGAGAGACCCAGTACTTC
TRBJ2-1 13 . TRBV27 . CASKPNSYNEQFF TGTGCCAGTAAACCTAACTCCTACAATGAGCAGTTCTTC
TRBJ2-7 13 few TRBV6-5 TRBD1 CASSWTGTYEQYF TGTGCCAGCAGTTGGACAGGGACCTACGAGCAGTACTTC
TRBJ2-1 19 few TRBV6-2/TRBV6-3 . CASSYSRLGQRSSYNEQFF TGTGCCAGCAGTTACTCGAGACTAGGGCAGCGGAGCTCCTACAATGAGCAGTTCTTC
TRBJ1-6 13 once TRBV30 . CAWRGSYNSPLHF TGTGCCTGGAGGGGTTCCTATAATTCACCCCTCCACTTT
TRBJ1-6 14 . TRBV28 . CASWIRADNSPLHF TGTGCCAGCTGGATCCGGGCTGATAATTCACCCCTCCACTTT
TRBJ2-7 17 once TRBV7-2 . CASSLRSPGPVSYEQYF TGTGCCAGCAGCTTAAGGTCTCCGGGACCCGTCTCCTACGAGCAGTACTTC
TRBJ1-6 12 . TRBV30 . CAWSLTASPLHF TGTGCCTGGAGTCTTACGGCATCACCCCTCCACTTT
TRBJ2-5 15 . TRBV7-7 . CASSPYRDLKETQYF TGTGCTAGCAGCCCATACCGGGACTTAAAAGAGACCCAGTACTTC
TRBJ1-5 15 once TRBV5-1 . CASSSGESSNQPQHF TGCGCCAGCAGCTCCGGGGAATCTAGCAATCAGCCCCAGCATTTT
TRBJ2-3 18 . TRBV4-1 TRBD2 CASSQDRSLSGGTDTQYF TGCGCCAGCAGCCAAGATCGCTCCCTTAGCGGGGGGACAGATACGCAGTATTTT
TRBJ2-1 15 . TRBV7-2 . CASSFLGGSCNEQFF TGTGCCAGCAGCTTTTTGGGCGGGTCCTGCAATGAGCAGTTCTTC
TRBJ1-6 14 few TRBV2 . CASLVGGSGSPLHF TGTGCCAGCCTTGTAGGAGGGTCGGGTTCACCCCTCCACTTT
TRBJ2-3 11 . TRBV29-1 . CSVGILDTQYF TGCAGCGTTGGGATTCTGGATACGCAGTATTTT
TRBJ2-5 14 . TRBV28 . CASRGTGDGGAQYF TGTGCCAGCAGGGGGACGGGGGACGGCGGGGCCCAGTACTTC
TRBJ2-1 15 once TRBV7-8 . CASSHPASSYNEQFF TGTGCCAGCAGCCACCCGGCTAGCTCCTACAATGAGCAGTTCTTC
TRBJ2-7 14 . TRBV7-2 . CASSATGLGYEQYF TGTGCCAGCAGCGCAACAGGTTTGGGTTACGAGCAGTACTTC
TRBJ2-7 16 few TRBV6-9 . CASSPSARSSSYEQYF TGTGCCAGCAGTCCGTCCGCCAGGTCGAGCTCCTACGAGCAGTACTTC
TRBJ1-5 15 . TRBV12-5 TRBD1 CASGPDRARNQPQHF TGTGCTAGTGGCCCCGACAGGGCCCGCAATCAGCCCCAGCATTTT
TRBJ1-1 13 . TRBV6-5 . CASRGQKNTEAFF TGTGCCAGCAGAGGACAGAAGAACACTGAAGCTTTCTTT
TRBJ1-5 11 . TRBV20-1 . CSAAFGKPQHF TGCAGCGCCGCCTTCGGGAAGCCCCAGCATTTT
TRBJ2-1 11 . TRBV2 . CASSELLLPFF TGTGCCAGCAGTGAACTCCTACTCCCGTTCTTC
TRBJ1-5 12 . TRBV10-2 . CASRGSNQPQHF TGCGCCAGCCGGGGGAGCAATCAGCCCCAGCATTTT
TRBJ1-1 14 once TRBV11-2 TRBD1 CASSLRQGKTEAFF TGTGCCAGCAGCTTAAGACAGGGTAAGACTGAAGCTTTCTTT
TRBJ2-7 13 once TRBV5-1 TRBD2 CASSAPSGVEQYF TGCGCCAGCAGCGCCCCTAGCGGGGTCGAGCAGTACTTC
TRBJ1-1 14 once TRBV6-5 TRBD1 CASRLQGAKNEAFF TGTGCCAGCAGACTACAGGGGGCTAAGAATGAAGCTTTCTTT
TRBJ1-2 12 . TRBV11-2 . CASTPTGYGYTF TGTGCCAGCACCCCCACGGGCTATGGCTACACCTTC
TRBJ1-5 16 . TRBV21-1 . CASSKVGESGNKPQHF TGTGCCAGCAGCAAAGTCGGCGAATCAGGGAATAAGCCCCAGCATTTT
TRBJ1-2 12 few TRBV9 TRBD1 CASSRGDYGYTF TGTGCCAGCTCCAGGGGGGACTATGGCTACACCTTC
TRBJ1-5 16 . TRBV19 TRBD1 CASSIPTGVSNQPQHF TGTGCCAGTAGTATACCGACAGGGGTTAGCAATCAGCCCCAGCATTTT
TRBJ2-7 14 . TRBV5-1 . CASSPARSSYEQYF TGCGCCAGCAGCCCAGCCAGGTCATCCTACGAGCAGTACTTC
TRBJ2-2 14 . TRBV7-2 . CASTRQAYTGELFF TGTGCCAGCACCCGACAGGCGTACACCGGGGAGCTGTTTTTT
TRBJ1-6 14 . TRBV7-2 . CASSLVGSDSPLHF TGTGCCAGCAGCTTAGTAGGCAGTGATTCACCCCTCCACTTT
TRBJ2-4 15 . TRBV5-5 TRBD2 CASSSVTGLGRNFDF TGTGCCAGCAGCTCGGTAACGGGACTAGGACGTAATTTCGACTTC
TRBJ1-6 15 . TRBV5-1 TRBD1 CASKWTGGEDSPLHF TGCGCCAGCAAGTGGACAGGGGGCGAGGATTCACCCCTCCACTTT
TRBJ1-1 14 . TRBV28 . CASSLQGGYTEAFF TGTGCCAGCAGTTTACAGGGTGGGTACACTGAAGCTTTCTTT
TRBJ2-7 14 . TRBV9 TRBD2 CASSSSGGALEQYF TGTGCCAGCAGCTCTAGCGGGGGGGCACTCGAGCAGTACTTC
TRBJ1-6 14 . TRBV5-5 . CASSLTGLDSPLHF TGTGCCAGCAGCTTGACAGGGTTGGATTCACCCCTCCACTTT
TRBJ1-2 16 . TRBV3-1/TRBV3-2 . CASSHILGESNYGYTF TGTGCCAGCAGCCATATCTTGGGAGAGAGTAACTATGGCTACACCTTC
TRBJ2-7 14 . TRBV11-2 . CASSLGQLTFGRYF TGTGCCAGCAGCTTAGGACAGCTTACGTTTGGGCGGTACTTC